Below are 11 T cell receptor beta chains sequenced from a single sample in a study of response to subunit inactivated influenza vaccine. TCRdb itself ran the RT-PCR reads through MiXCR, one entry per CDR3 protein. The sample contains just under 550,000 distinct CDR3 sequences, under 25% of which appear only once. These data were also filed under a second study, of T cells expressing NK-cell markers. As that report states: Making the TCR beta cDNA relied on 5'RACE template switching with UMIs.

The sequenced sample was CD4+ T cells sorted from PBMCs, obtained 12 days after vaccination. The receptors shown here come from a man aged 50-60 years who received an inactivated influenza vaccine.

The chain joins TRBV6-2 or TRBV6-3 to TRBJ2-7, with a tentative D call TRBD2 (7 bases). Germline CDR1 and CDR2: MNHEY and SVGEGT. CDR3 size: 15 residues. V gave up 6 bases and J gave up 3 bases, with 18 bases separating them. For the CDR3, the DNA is TGTGCCAGCAGAATAGGGGGGGCTCGGCTCTACGAGCAGTACTTC. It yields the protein CASRIGGARLYEQYF.

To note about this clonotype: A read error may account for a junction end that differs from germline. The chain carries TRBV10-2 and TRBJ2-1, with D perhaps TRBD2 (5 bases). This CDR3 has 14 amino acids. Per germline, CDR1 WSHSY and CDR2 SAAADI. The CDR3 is CPSIDYGRVNEQFF. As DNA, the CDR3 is TGCCCCAGCATTGACTACGGGCGGGTCAATGAGCAGTTCTTC.

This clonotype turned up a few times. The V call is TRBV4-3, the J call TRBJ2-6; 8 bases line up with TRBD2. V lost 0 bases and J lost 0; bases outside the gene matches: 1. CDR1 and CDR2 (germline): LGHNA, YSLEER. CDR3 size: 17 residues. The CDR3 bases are TGCGCCAGCAGCCAAGATGCGGGGGGCTCTGGGGCCAACGTCCTGACTTTC. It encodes CASSQDAGGSGANVLTF.

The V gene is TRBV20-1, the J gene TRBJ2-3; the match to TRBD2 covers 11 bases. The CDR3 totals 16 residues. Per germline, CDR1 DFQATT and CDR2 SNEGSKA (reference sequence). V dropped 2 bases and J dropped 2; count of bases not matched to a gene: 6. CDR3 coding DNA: TGCAGTGCTAGACGGGCTAGCGGGGGGTCCACAGATACGCAGTATTTT. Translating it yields CSARRASGGSTDTQYF.

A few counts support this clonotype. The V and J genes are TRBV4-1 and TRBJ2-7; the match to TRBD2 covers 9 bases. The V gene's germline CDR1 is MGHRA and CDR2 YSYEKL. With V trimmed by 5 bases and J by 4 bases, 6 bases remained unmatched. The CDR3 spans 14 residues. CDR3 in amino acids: CASSIASGAYEQYF. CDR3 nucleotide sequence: TGCGCCAGCAGCATTGCTAGCGGGGCTTACGAGCAGTACTTC.

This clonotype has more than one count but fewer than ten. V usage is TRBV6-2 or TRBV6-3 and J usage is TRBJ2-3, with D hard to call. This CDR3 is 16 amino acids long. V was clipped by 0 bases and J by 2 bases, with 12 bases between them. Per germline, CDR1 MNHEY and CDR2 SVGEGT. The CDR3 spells CASSYSDRDNTDTQYF. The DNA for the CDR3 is TGTGCCAGCAGTTACTCGGATAGGGATAACACAGATACGCAGTATTTT.

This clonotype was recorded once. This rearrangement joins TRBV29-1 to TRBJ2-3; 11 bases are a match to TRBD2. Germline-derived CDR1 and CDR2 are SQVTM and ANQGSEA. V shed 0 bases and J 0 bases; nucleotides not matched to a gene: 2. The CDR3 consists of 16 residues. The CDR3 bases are TGCAGCGTTGAAGATCGACTAGCGGGGAGCACAGATACGCAGTATTTT. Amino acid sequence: CSVEDRLAGSTDTQYF.

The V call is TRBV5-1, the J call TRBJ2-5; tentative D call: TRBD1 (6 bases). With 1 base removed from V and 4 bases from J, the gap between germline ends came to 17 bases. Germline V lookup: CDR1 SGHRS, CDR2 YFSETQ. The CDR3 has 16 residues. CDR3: CASSLPGTIGSETQYF. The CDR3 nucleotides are TGCGCCAGCAGCTTGCCGGGGACAATCGGTTCAGAGACCCAGTACTTC.

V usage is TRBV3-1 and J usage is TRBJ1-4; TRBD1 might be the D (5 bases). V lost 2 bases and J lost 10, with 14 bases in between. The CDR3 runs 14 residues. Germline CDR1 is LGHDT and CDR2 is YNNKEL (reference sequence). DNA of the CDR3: TGTGCCAGCAGCCAATCGAGCGGGGGTAGAAAACTGTTTTTT. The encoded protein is CASSQSSGGRKLFF. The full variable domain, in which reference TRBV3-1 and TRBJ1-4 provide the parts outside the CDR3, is DTAVSQTPKYLVTQMGNDKSIKCEQNLGHDTMYWYKQDSKKFLKIMFSYNNKELIINETVPNRFSPKSPDKAHLNLHINSLELGDSAVYFCASSQSSGGRKLFFGSGTQLSVL.

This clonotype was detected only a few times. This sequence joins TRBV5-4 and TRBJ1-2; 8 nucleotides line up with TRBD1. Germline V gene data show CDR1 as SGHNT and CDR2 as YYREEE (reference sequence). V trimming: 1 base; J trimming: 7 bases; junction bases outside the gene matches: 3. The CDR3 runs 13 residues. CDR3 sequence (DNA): TGTGCCAGCAGCTTGCAGGGGGCGGCTGGCTACACCTTC. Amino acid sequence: CASSLQGAAGYTF. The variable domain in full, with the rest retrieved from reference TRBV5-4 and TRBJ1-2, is ETGVTQSPTHLIKTRGQQVTLRCSSQSGHNTVSWYQQALGQGPQFIFQYYREEENGRGNFPPRFSGLQFPNYSSELNVNALELDDSALYLCASSLQGAAGYTFGSGTRLTVV.

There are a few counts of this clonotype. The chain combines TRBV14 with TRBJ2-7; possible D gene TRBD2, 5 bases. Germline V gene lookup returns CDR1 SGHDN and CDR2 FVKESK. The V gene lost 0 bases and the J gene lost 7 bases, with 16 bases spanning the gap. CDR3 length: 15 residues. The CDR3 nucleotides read TGTGCCAGCAGCCAAGATCTAGCTTTTTTCCGGGAGCAGTACTTC. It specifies CASSQDLAFFREQYF.